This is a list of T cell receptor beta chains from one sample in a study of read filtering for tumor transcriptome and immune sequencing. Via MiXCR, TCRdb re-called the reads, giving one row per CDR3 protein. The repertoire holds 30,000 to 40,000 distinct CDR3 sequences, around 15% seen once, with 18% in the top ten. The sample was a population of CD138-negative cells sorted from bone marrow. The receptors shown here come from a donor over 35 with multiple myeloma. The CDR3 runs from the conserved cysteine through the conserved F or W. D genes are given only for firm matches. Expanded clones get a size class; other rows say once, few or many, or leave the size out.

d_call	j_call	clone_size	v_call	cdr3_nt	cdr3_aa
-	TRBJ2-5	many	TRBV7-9	TGTGCCAGCAGTTCAGGACCTTCCTTGAGGGAGACCCAGTACTTC	CASSSGPSLRETQYF
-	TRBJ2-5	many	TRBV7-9	TGTGCCAGCGGATCCCGCCAAGAGACCCAGTACTTC	CASGSRQETQYF
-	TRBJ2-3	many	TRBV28	TGTGCCACCTCGAGATCTCCTAGCACAGATACGCAGTATTTT	CATSRSPSTDTQYF
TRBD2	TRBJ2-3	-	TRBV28	TGTGCCAGCAGCCCGGGGGGGCCGGTAGATACGCAGTATTTT	CASSPGGPVDTQYF
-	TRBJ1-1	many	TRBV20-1	TGCAGTGCTAGAGATCTATCTGAAGCTTTCTTT	CSARDLSEAFF
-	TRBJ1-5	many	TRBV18	TGTGCCAGCTCACGTCGGGGTGAGAGAAATCAGCCCCAGCATTTT	CASSRRGERNQPQHF
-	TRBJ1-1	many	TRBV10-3	TGTGCCATCAGTGAGACAGGGACTGAAGCTTTCTTT	CAISETGTEAFF
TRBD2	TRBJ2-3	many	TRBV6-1	TGTGCCAGCAGTGGTAGCGGGGGGTTAACAGATACGCAGTATTTT	CASSGSGGLTDTQYF
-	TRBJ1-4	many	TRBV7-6	TGTGCCAGCAGCTCCCTAGGCGGGGGGGCTAATGAAAAACTGTTTTTT	CASSSLGGGANEKLFF
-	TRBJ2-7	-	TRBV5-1	TGCGCCAGCAGCCCAGGGGCCTACGACCAGTACTTC	CASSPGAYDQYF
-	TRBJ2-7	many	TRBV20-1	TGCAGTGCTAGGAACAGGGCCTTCAGCTCCTACGAGCAGTACTTC	CSARNRAFSSYEQYF
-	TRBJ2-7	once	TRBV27	TGTGCCAGCAGTCCCAACTGGATCTACGAGCAGTACTTC	CASSPNWIYEQYF
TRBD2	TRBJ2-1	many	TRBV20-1	TGCAGTGCTAGCCGAACTAGCGGGGGAGGAAATGAGCAGTTCTTC	CSASRTSGGGNEQFF
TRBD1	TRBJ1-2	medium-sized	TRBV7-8	TGTGCCAGCAGCTCCTCCGGGACAGGGAGATCTAACTATGGCTACACCTTC	CASSSSGTGRSNYGYTF
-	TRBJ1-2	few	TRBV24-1	TGTGCCACCAGCGAGGGGACAAACTATGGCTACACCTTC	CATSEGTNYGYTF
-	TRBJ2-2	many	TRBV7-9	TGTGCCAGCAGCTTAGTCACCGGGGAGCTGTTTTTT	CASSLVTGELFF
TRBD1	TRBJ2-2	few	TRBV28	TGTGCCAGCAGTTTGACAAAACCCGTGACAGGGATCGGGGAGCTGTTTTTT	CASSLTKPVTGIGELFF
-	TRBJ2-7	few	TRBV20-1	TGCAGTGCTAGAGATCAGGTCGAGCAGTACTTC	CSARDQVEQYF
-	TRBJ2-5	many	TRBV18	TGTGCCAGCTCCCGAAGGGAAGAGACCCAGTACTTC	CASSRREETQYF
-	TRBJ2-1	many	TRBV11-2	TGTGCCAGCAGCTTGTTCAATGAGCAGTTCTTC	CASSLFNEQFF
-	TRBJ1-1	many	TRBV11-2	TGTGCCAGCAGCTTGAGTGACAGGAACACTGAAGCTTTCTTT	CASSLSDRNTEAFF
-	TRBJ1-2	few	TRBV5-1	TGCGCCAGCAGCATACCGGGACACAACTATGGCTACACCTTC	CASSIPGHNYGYTF
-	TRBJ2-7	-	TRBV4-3	TGCGCCAGCAGCCAAGATCGTACAGGCTACGAGCAGTACTTC	CASSQDRTGYEQYF
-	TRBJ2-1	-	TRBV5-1	TGCGCCAGCAGCCAACAGGGATACCCTGAGCAGTTCTTC	CASSQQGYPEQFF
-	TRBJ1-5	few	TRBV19	TGTGCCAGTAGTGTAAGGGATCCTCAGCCCCAGCATTTT	CASSVRDPQPQHF
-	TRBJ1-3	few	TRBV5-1	TGCGCCAGCAGCTTGGCCGCGGGGTCTGGAAACACCATATATTTT	CASSLAAGSGNTIYF
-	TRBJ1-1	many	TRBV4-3	TGTGCCAGCACGCTTAACCACATGAACACTGAAGCTTTCTTT	CASTLNHMNTEAFF
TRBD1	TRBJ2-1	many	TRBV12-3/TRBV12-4	TGTGCCAGCAGTTTCTCCCTGGGACAGGGGAACAATGAGCAGTTCTTC	CASSFSLGQGNNEQFF
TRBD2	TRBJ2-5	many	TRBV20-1	TGCAGTGCTAGGAGTCGGCTCAGCGGGGGAGGACAAGAGACCCAGTACTTC	CSARSRLSGGGQETQYF
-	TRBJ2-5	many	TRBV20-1	TGCAGTGCCCGGACAGATTGGCCAGAGACCCAGTACTTC	CSARTDWPETQYF
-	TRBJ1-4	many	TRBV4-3	TGCGCCAGCAGCGAAGAACAGGGCATTGAGTATGAAAAACTGTTTTTT	CASSEEQGIEYEKLFF
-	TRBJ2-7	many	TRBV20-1	TGCAGTGCTAGTGAAGGGGCCGAGCAGTACTTC	CSASEGAEQYF